The TCR beta chain under discussion was sequenced for a study of CD8+ T cells in alopecia areata. Treatment noted: oral pan-JAK inhibitor, 5-10 mg twice daily. cDNA serving as the sequencing template came from extracted, reverse transcribed RNA. Method: immunoSEQ multiplex PCR; TCRdb's copy keeps in-frame clones and lacks some. Counted here are roughly 190,000 clones, approximately 61% occurring once; the ten biggest clones make up approximately 1%. V was clipped by 5 bases and J by 6 bases, with 14 bases between them. The CDR3 is made up of 13 amino acids. Germline values: CDR1 SQVTM, CDR2 ANQGSEA. The sequences come from CD4+ T cells sorted from blood, collected at week 24, from a patient treated with tofacitinib. The V gene is TRBV29-1, the J gene TRBJ1-5, with D perhaps TRBD1 (5 bases). This receptor was identified in a human donor with alopecia areata. The CDR3 protein is CSVSGLSGQPQHF. In DNA, the CDR3 is TGCAGCGTTTCAGGGTTATCAGGTCAGCCCCAGCATTTT. The entire variable domain, with the rest obtained from reference TRBV29-1 and TRBJ1-5, is as follows: SAVISQKPSRDICQRGTSLTIQCQVDSQVTMMFWYRQQPGQSLTLIATANQGSEATYESGFVIDKFPISRPNLTFSTLTVSNMSPEDSSIYLCSVSGLSGQPQHFGDGTRLSIL.